This T cell receptor beta chain was documented in a study of OX40 agonist ivuxolimab in advanced cancers. Overall study results and limits: Among the least clonally expanded were partial responders at 0.1-3.0 mg/kg. CD4+ T cells averaged fewer expanded clones than CD8+ T cells.

Details on this clone: Its antigen is undetermined.

Baseline was the first blood sampling point, followed by cycle 4 day 1 and cycle 7 day 1. TCRdb's table, derived via immunoSEQ multiplex PCR, lists solely in-frame clones and lacks some. The table shows approximately 110,000 clones, with 85% to 95% occurring only once. This clonotype originated in an adult with an advanced solid tumor such as melanoma, head and neck, liver or kidney cancer. The sample in question was CD4+ or CD8+ T cells sorted from blood, obtained in a trial of the OX40 agonist ivuxolimab.

The CDR3 DNA reads as TGTGCCAGCAGCTCCCTGGGGAGGGCCCCTGAAGCTTTCTTT. This sequence encodes CASSSLGRAPEAFF. The V gene is TRBV5-6, the J gene TRBJ1-1; the D is unclear. The germline V and J ends were trimmed by 3 bases and 6 bases, with 15 bases remaining between them. The length of the CDR3 is 14 residues. Germline CDR1 reads SGHDT; CDR2 reads YYEEEE.